Below, 17 T cell receptor beta chains from the same sample are listed, as sequenced in a study of identical twins. TCRdb reprocessed the 5' RACE reads via MiXCR and lists one record per CDR3 protein. The top ten hold about 1.6% of the sample, which has some 630,000 distinct CDR3 sequences, under 8.5% seen once. The sample was also linked to a second study, of yellow fever vaccine responses in identical twins.

The sequenced material came from PBMCs. These receptors came from a woman between 18 and 29 years old in good health.

This clonotype was seen repeatedly, ten times or more. This chain uses TRBV5-1 with TRBJ2-3; no clear D gene. This CDR3 is 14 amino acids long. Germline values: CDR1 SGHRS, CDR2 YFSETQ. The V gene lost 0 bases and the J gene lost 0 bases, with 5 bases spanning the gap. The CDR3 region has the DNA TGCGCCAGCAGCTTGGCAGACAGCACAGATACGCAGTATTTT. Amino acid sequence: CASSLADSTDTQYF.

This chain connects TRBV20-1 to TRBJ2-1, with 14 positions matching TRBD2. The V segment lost 5 bases and the J segment 9 bases; nucleotides outside the gene matches: 6. The CDR3 runs to 14 residues. Germline loops: CDR1 DFQATT, CDR2 SNEGSKA (reference sequence). The CDR3 DNA sequence: TGCAGTGCTCGGGGACTAGCGGGAGTAGGTGAGCAGTTCTTC. Protein: CSARGLAGVGEQFF.

This clonotype was detected only once. V gene TRBV2 combines with J gene TRBJ2-1; TRBD1 agrees at 8 bases. Germline V gene data show CDR1 as SNHLY and CDR2 as FYNNEI. Trimming cost V 5 bases and J 5 bases; bases outside gene matches: 8. The CDR3 extends over 15 amino acids. The chain's CDR3 is CASSFQGQENNEQFF. The CDR3 DNA follows: TGTGCCAGCAGTTTCCAGGGACAGGAGAACAATGAGCAGTTCTTC.

This clonotype was seen more than once but under ten times. The chain combines TRBV10-2 with TRBJ2-7; no definite D call. Germline-derived CDR1 and CDR2 are WSHSY and SAAADI. The CDR3 length is 12 residues. With 6 bases removed from V and 9 bases from J, the gap between germline ends came to 15 bases. CDR3 in DNA: TGCGCCAGCAGCTTATTTATCTCGGGGCAGTACTTC. Translating gives CASSLFISGQYF.

The gene calls are TRBV21-1 and TRBJ1-5. TRBV21-1 is flagged as a pseudogene. CDR3 length: 16 amino acids. This CDR3 is CASTSIGRVKRQPQHF. CDR3 DNA sequence: TGTGCCAGCACCTCTATCGGACGGGTAAAACGACAGCCCCAGCATTTT.

This clonotype was seen at least ten times. This chain links TRBV20-1 with TRBJ2-3, with 13 bases identical to TRBD2. CDR1 is DFQATT, CDR2 SNEGSKA, per germline (reference sequence). There are 17 residues in the CDR3. After removal of 1 base from V and 4 bases from J, the junction contained 8 bases not matched to a gene. CDR3 sequence reads: CSARVRGLAGIADTQYF. DNA for the CDR3: TGCAGTGCTAGAGTGCGGGGACTAGCGGGAATAGCAGATACGCAGTATTTT.

The chain employs TRBV20-1 and TRBJ1-1; D unresolved. The germline V gene has CDR1 DFQATT and CDR2 SNEGSKA (reference sequence). The CDR3 is 14 amino acids. V lost 3 bases and J lost 4, with 15 bases in between. The CDR3 DNA is TGCAGTGCTAGTCCCCGGTGGACGGGCACTGAAGCTTTCTTT. Its protein product is CSASPRWTGTEAFF.

V and J are TRBV29-1 and TRBJ2-7, with 8 bases that match TRBD1. CDR3 size: 15 residues. CDR1 SQVTM and CDR2 ANQGSEA come from the germline V gene. With V trimmed by 7 bases and J by 2 bases, 13 bases remained unmatched. This CDR3 reads CSAPKTGEAPYEQYF. The CDR3 DNA reads TGCAGCGCCCCCAAGACAGGGGAGGCCCCCTACGAGCAGTACTTC.

The gene calls are TRBV6-1 and TRBJ2-1, with 7 bases identical to TRBD1. With 0 bases clipped from V and 0 bases from J, the junction kept 5 bases outside the gene matches. The CDR3 loop spans 17 amino acids. Per the germline V gene, CDR1 is MNHNS and CDR2 is SASEGT. In nucleotides, the CDR3 is TGTGCCAGCAGTGAAGCACAGGGGCTCAGCTCCTACAATGAGCAGTTCTTC. This codes for CASSEAQGLSSYNEQFF.

The CDR3 coding sequence is TGCAGCGTTGAAGAAGGGGGCGGGGAAGGGGTAAAAGCTTTCTTT. Translated: CSVEEGGGEGVKAFF. V and J are TRBV29-1 and TRBJ1-1, with 7 bases aligning to TRBD1. The V segment lost 0 bases and the J segment 9 bases; nucleotides outside the gene matches: 13. This CDR3 comprises 15 residues. Germline CDR1 reads SQVTM; CDR2 reads ANQGSEA.

The V and J genes are TRBV5-1 and TRBJ2-2, with TRBD2 identical over 8 bases. Germline trimming cut 0 bases from V and 4 bases from J; bases unmatched to any gene: 5. This CDR3 spans 16 amino acids. The germline gives CDR1 SGHRS, CDR2 YFSETQ. CDR3 residues: CASSLVVAGTTGELFF. The CDR3 DNA sequence: TGCGCCAGCAGCTTGGTAGTAGCGGGGACCACCGGGGAGCTGTTTTTT.

This clonotype was picked up many times. CDR3 in amino acids: CASSLEAGGITDTQYF. The CDR3 DNA is TGTGCCAGCAGCTTAGAAGCGGGAGGGATCACAGATACGCAGTATTTT. The chain couples TRBV7-6 to TRBJ2-3; 10 nucleotides agree with TRBD2. Germline V gene lookup returns CDR1 SGHVS and CDR2 FNYEAQ. The CDR3 has 16 residues. V dropped 1 base and J dropped 2; count of bases not matched to a gene: 3.

In its sample, this clonotype was seen many times. CDR3 DNA sequence: TGTGCCAGCGGCAGGGGGGGTACGAACACTGAAGCTTTCTTT. This codes for CASGRGGTNTEAFF. This chain connects TRBV5-6 to TRBJ1-1; 7 nucleotides line up with TRBD1. Germline-derived CDR1 and CDR2 are SGHDT and YYEEEE. With V trimmed by 7 bases and J by 1 base, 7 bases remained unmatched. This CDR3 contains 14 residues.

The gene calls are TRBV29-1 and TRBJ1-1; 8 nucleotides agree with TRBD1. This CDR3 comprises 12 residues. The germline V gene encodes CDR1 SQVTM and CDR2 ANQGSEA. CDR3 protein: CRAGGMNTEAFF. CDR3 coding DNA: TGCCGGGCAGGGGGCATGAACACTGAAGCTTTCTTT.

The table lists this clonotype with many counts. The CDR3 region has the DNA TGCAGTGCTATTAGCGGACTCTCCTACGAGCAGTACTTC. It yields the protein CSAISGLSYEQYF. The rearrangement uses TRBV20-1 and TRBJ2-7, with D perhaps TRBD2 (6 bases). CDR1 is DFQATT and CDR2 is SNEGSKA in the germline V gene (reference sequence). Trimming took off 4 bases at V and 0 bases at J, with 10 bases between the two ends. The CDR3 consists of 13 residues.

Many counts were recorded for this clonotype. The V call is TRBV5-1, the J call TRBJ2-6; D remains ambiguous. From germline, CDR1 is SGHRS and CDR2 YFSETQ. V lost 4 bases and J lost 0, with 8 bases in between. This CDR3 comprises 15 residues. CDR3 protein: CASSGTISGANVLTF. The CDR3 nucleotides read TGCGCCAGCAGCGGCACAATCTCTGGGGCCAACGTCCTGACTTTC. Complete variable domain (other parts from reference TRBV5-1 and TRBJ2-6): KAGVTQTPRYLIKTRGQQVTLSCSPISGHRSVSWYQQTPGQGLQFLFEYFSETQRNKGNFPGRFSGRQFSNSRSEMNVSTLELGDSALYLCASSGTISGANVLTFGAGSRLTVL.

This clonotype was found a few times. The V and J genes are TRBV25-1 and TRBJ2-5; D perhaps matches TRBD1 (5 bases). Germline V CDR1 and CDR2: MGHDK, SYGVNS. This CDR3 comprises 14 residues. Trimming left V 3 bases short and J 5 bases short, with 13 bases between. CDR3 nucleotides: TGTGCCAGCAGTGACCTCTCAGGGCGGGAGACCCAGTACTTC. It codes for CASSDLSGRETQYF.